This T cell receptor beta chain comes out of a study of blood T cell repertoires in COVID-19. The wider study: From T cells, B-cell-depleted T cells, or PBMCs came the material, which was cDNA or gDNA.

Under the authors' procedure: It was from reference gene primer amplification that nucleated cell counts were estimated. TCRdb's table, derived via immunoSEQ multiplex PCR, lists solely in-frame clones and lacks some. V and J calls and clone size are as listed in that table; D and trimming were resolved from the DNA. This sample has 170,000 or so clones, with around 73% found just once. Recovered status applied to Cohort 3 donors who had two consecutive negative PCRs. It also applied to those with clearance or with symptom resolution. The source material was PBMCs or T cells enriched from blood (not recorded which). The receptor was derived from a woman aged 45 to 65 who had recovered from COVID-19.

CDR3 amino acids: CASSVNPGTSGEYEQYF. CDR3 bases: TGTGCCAGCAGCGTCAACCCGGGGACTAGCGGAGAGTACGAGCAGTACTTC. The genes are TRBV9 and TRBJ2-7, with 11 bases fitting TRBD2. J was trimmed by 4 bases and V by 2 bases; bases with no gene match: 11. CDR3 length: 17 amino acids. Germline V gene lookup returns CDR1 SGDLS and CDR2 YYNGEE.